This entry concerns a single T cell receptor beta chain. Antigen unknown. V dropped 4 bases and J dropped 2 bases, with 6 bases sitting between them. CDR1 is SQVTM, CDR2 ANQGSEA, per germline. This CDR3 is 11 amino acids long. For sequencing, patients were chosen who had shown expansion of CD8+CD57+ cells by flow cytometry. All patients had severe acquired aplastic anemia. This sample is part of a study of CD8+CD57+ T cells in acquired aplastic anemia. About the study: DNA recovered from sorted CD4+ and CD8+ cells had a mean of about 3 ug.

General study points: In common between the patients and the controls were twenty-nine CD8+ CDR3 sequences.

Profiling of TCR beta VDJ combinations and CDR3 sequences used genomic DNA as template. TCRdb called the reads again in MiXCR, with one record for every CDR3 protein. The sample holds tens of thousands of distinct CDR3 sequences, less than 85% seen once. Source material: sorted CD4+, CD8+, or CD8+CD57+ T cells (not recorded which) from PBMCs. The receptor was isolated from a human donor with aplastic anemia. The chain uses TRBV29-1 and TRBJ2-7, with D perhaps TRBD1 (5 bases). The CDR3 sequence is CSVGQTYEQYF. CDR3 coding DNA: TGCAGCGTTGGACAGACCTACGAGCAGTACTTC.